This T cell receptor (beta chain) was obtained from a study of cytomegalovirus exposure and HLA in healthy donors. Germline values: CDR1 SGDLS, CDR2 YYNGEE. Trimming took off 0 bases at V and 7 bases at J, with 5 bases between the two ends. The CDR3 has 12 amino acids. Points from the study as a whole: 87-base-pair reads could not separate some V segments, including TRBV6-2 and TRBV6-3. Most of the TCR beta V segments (in an earlier analysis) were productive either about 87% or about 30% of the time. Association of a missense DCLRE1C variant with TCR beta V- and J-gene trimming was reported in a later analysis.

The PCR contained 60 Vbeta and 13 Jbeta primers. TCRdb keeps only in-frame clones here, not all; method: immunoSEQ multiplex PCR. The table has around 260,000 clones, around 80% seen once. Regarding this clone: Its antigen is not identified.

The rearrangement links TRBV9 to TRBJ2-1, with unresolved D. The sequence was obtained from a girl aged 2-15 years in good health and CMV-seronegative. Sequenced sample: PBMCs. For the CDR3, the DNA is TGTGCCAGCAGCGTAGCGGGTAATGAGCAGTTCTTC. Translating gives CASSVAGNEQFF.